A single sample is the source of the 9 T cell receptor beta chains below, sequenced in a study of blood T cell repertoires in COVID-19. Only in-frame clones appear in the TCRdb table, and some are missing; sequencing was by immunoSEQ multiplex PCR. This table has about 200,000 clones, 75% to 90% appearing once. Sequencing used PBMCs or T cells enriched from blood (not recorded which). These receptors came from a man aged 25-45 years who had recovered from COVID-19.

This chain uses TRBV6-2 or TRBV6-3 with TRBJ2-4; the D is unclear. Trimming left V 0 bases short and J 0 bases short, with 6 bases between. The CDR3 is 15 residues long. From germline, CDR1 is MNHEY and CDR2 SVGEGT. CDR3 in DNA: TGTGCCAGCAGTTACTCTGTTATAGCCAAAAACATTCAGTACTTC. Protein sequence: CASSYSVIAKNIQYF.

The chain employs TRBV27 and TRBJ2-2, with 7 bases lining up with TRBD2. The CDR3 length is 16 residues. The germline V gene encodes CDR1 MNHEY and CDR2 SMNVEV (reference sequence). The junction had 7 bases not matched to a gene; V was cut back by 5 bases and J by 1 base. CDR3 sequence: CASSQSKRGNTGELFF. CDR3 coding DNA: TGTGCCAGCAGTCAATCTAAGCGGGGGAACACCGGGGAGCTGTTTTTT.

The chain combines TRBV7-9 with TRBJ1-2; D gene uncertain. CDR1 is SEHNR, CDR2 FQNEAQ, per germline (reference sequence). There are 12 residues in the CDR3. V was clipped by 5 bases and J by 4 bases, with 8 bases between them. CDR3 DNA: TGTGCCAGCAGCGAAGAGGGCTATGGCTACACCTTC. Translated, it gives CASSEEGYGYTF.

This rearrangement joins TRBV20-1 to TRBJ2-7; 9 bases are shared with TRBD2. V gave up 3 bases and J gave up 3 bases; unmatched junction bases: 9. Germline lookup yields CDR1 DFQATT and CDR2 SNEGSKA (reference sequence). This CDR3 spans 15 amino acids. CDR3 protein: CSASTGGGASYEQYF. The CDR3 coding sequence is TGCAGTGCTAGTACGGGCGGGGGGGCTAGCTACGAGCAGTACTTC.

The chain has TRBV27 and TRBJ2-7; possible D gene TRBD1, 6 bases. The ends were cut back, 6 bases at V and 1 base at J, with 22 bases in the middle. CDR3 length equals 17 residues. CDR1 is MNHEY and CDR2 is SMNVEV in the germline V gene (reference sequence). DNA for the CDR3: TGTGCCAGCAGCTACTTACCCTCCCGAGGGGGATCCTACGAGCAGTACTTC. This sequence encodes CASSYLPSRGGSYEQYF.

V is TRBV5-1 and J is TRBJ1-2, with 8 nucleotides matching TRBD1. With V trimmed by 2 bases and J by 7 bases, 7 bases remained unmatched. Germline loops: CDR1 SGHRS, CDR2 YFSETQ. The CDR3 covers 14 residues. The CDR3 region has the DNA TGCGCCAGCAGCTTACAGGGGGATCGGGTTGGCTACACCTTC. This translates into CASSLQGDRVGYTF.

This clone was seen only once. CDR3 sequence (DNA): TGTGCCAGCAGCCCCCTTGGTAGCGGGGGGCCCCTCTACAATGAGCAGTTCTTC. Translating gives CASSPLGSGGPLYNEQFF. This sequence joins TRBV14 and TRBJ2-1; TRBD2 matches 10 bases. J gave up 3 bases and V 4 bases, and 12 bases lay outside the gene matches. Germline V gene lookup returns CDR1 SGHDN and CDR2 FVKESK. The CDR3 extends over 18 amino acids.

The J gene is TRBJ2-7, the V gene TRBV27, with TRBD2 identical over 8 bases. V lost 6 bases to trimming and J lost 2 bases; unmatched junction nucleotides: 9. This CDR3 contains 15 residues. Germline V gene sequence: CDR1 MNHEY, CDR2 SMNVEV (reference sequence). Written as DNA, the CDR3 is TGTGCCAGCAGGAGGACAGCGGGAGCCGCCTACGAGCAGTACTTC. It yields the protein CASRRTAGAAYEQYF.

In its sample, this clone was seen once. The chain employs TRBV5-4 and TRBJ2-5, with D maybe TRBD1 (6 bases). The V and J ends lost 4 bases and 5 bases respectively, with 21 bases between them. CDR3 length equals 16 residues. The V gene's germline CDR1 is SGHNT and CDR2 YYREEE (reference sequence). The CDR3 sequence: CASSLPARGLRETQYF. The DNA of the CDR3 is TGTGCCAGCAGCCTGCCGGCCAGGGGCCTACGGGAGACCCAGTACTTC.